Below are 17 T cell receptor delta chains sequenced from a single sample in a study of γδ T cells in repeated Plasmodium falciparum infection. Vgamma9/Vdelta2+ and Vdelta2-negative gammadelta T cells were flow-sorted from PBMC for bulk sequencing. TCRdb fed the multiplex PCR reads into CATT to redo clone calling. Of 70,000 to 95,000 delta-chain clones listed, over 1.3% are singletons. The material sequenced was gamma-delta T cells from blood. The receptors shown here come from a pool of human donors (malaria-infected and uninfected, not separated).

A word on this clone: TCRdb pairs this DNA with a much larger clone's protein that differs at residue 6, likely a read error; the protein shown was translated from the DNA. This chain connects TRDV2 to TRDJ1; 8 nucleotides match TRDD3. No J gene is reported in TCRdb; it was inferred here by comparing the DNA with germline. Germline-derived CDR1 and CDR2 are GEAIGNYY and EKD. V shed 0 bases, J shed 3 bases, and the junction held 26 bases outside the gene matches. This CDR3 has 22 residues. In DNA form, the CDR3 reads TGTGCCTGTGACACCAAGAGAGTACACTCCCGGGGATGGGGGATGTTGGCCGATAAACTCATCTTT. It codes for CACDTKRVHSRGWGMLADKLIF.

This clone was seen a few times. A far larger clone lies a single base away; this is likely a read error. This CDR3 is also generated by other DNA sequences in the sample. V and J are TRDV1 and TRDJ2; TRDD3 matches 9 bases. The J gene is absent in TCRdb and was assigned here via DNA matching to germline. This CDR3 has 19 residues. CDR1 is TSWWSYY and CDR2 is QGS in the germline V gene. The CDR3 nucleotides read TGTGCTCTCGGGGTGCCGTGGGGCTACTTGGGGGATATGACAGCACAACTCTTCTTT. Translated: CALGVPWGYLGDMTAQLFF.

Concerning this clone itself: A far more abundant clone sits one base away, making this likely a read error. Other DNA sequences in this specimen translate into the identical CDR3. V is TRDV1 and J is TRDJ1; D gene unclear. Here the J gene was assigned by germline matching of the DNA, as TCRdb has none. Germline V gene sequence: CDR1 TSWWSYY, CDR2 QGS. V lost 0 bases, J lost 0 bases, and 26 bases lay in between. The CDR3 sequence is 21 residues long. CDR3 bases: TGTGCTCTTGGGGAACTAGCGGTGGCAGGATCCTCAAGGTGGTACACCGATAAACTCATCTTT. This translates into CALGELAVAGSSRWYTDKLIF.

Regarding this clone: Only one base separates this from a far larger clonotype, so it likely reflects a read error. Distinct nucleotide sequences in the sample also encode this CDR3. The chain carries TRDV1 and TRDJ1; 10 positions agree with TRDD3. TCRdb leaves out the J gene; it was filled in here by matching the DNA to germline. V lost 5 bases and J lost 0; bases outside the gene matches: 24. Germline CDR1 TSWWSYY, CDR2 QGS. The CDR3 extends over 22 amino acids. The CDR3 DNA is TGTGCTCTTGGGCCCCTGGAATTCCTTCGATCTATACTGGGGGATTACACCGATAAACTCATCTTT. This gives the protein CALGPLEFLRSILGDYTDKLIF.

In the case of this clone: TCRdb lists the protein of a much larger clone for this DNA, which differs at residue 13, so this is likely a read error; the protein given here is translated from the DNA itself. This rearrangement joins TRDV1 to TRDJ1; D is perhaps TRDD3 (6 bases). The CDR3 runs to 15 residues. Germline assignment: CDR1 TSWWSYY and CDR2 QGS. As DNA, the CDR3 is TGTGCTCTTGGAGGGATAGGGACCGTAACCGATAAACCCATCTTT. Amino acid sequence: CALGGIGTVTDKPIF.

On this clone: This likely traces to a read error, being one base from a far larger clone. The V and J genes are TRDV1 and TRDJ1; D is possibly TRDD2 (5 bases). The germline CDR1 and CDR2 sequences are TSWWSYY and QGS. The CDR3 has 18 amino acids. Trimming stripped 1 base from V and 0 bases from J, with 18 bases between. CDR3: CALGEPNLDSCNTDKLIF. CDR3 DNA sequence: TGTGCTCTTGGGGAACCGAACTTGGATTCCTGTAACACCGATAAACTCATCTTT.

As to this clone: It differs at one base from a far larger clone, so likely a read error. Other DNA sequences in the same sample also yield this CDR3. V is TRDV1 and J is TRDJ4, with a tentative D call TRDD3 (6 bases). No J gene was available from TCRdb, and it was assigned here by a germline match of the DNA. Germline CDR1 TSWWSYY, CDR2 QGS. CDR3 length: 16 residues. Trimming took 2 bases from V and 5 from J, leaving 21 bases between them. CDR3 DNA: TGTGCTCTTGGGGAAATCGGTGGGCTGGGGACCGGGCCCCTGATCTTT. Translating gives CALGEIGGLGTGPLIF.

As for this clone: Only one base separates this from a far larger clonotype, so it likely reflects a read error. The identical CDR3 is also encoded by other nucleotide sequences in the sample. The rearrangement links TRDV1 to TRDJ1, with 13 positions matching TRDD3. Germline-derived CDR1 and CDR2 are TSWWSYY and QGS. The CDR3 contains 22 residues. V gave up 0 bases and J gave up 0 bases; unmatched junction bases: 16. CDR3 sequence (DNA): TGTGCTCTTGGGGAACTAGGATCAAGTCGTACTGGGGGATACGTCGACACCGATAAACTCATCTTT. Translating gives CALGELGSSRTGGYVDTDKLIF.

This clone was counted only a few times. A read error likely explains why the TCRdb protein, taken from a much larger clone, differs from this DNA's translation at residue 17; the protein shown is translated from the DNA. The V gene is TRDV1, the J gene TRDJ1; 9 bases map to TRDD3. The V segment lost 0 bases and the J segment 3 bases; nucleotides outside the gene matches: 32. This CDR3 contains 25 residues. Germline values: CDR1 TSWWSYY, CDR2 QGS. DNA for the CDR3: TGTGCTCTTGGGGAACTATGGGCGTTCCTACGTTCCACTGGGGGAAAACGGGGGGAGGCCGATAAACTCATCTTT. It codes for CALGELWAFLRSTGGKRGEADKLIF.

A remark on this clone: This probably arose from a read error, given a far larger clone one base away. Other nucleotide sequences in the sample specify the same CDR3. The chain employs TRDV3 and TRDJ1; 8 nucleotides align to TRDD2. The germline V gene has CDR1 TVYSNPD and CDR2 GDNSRS (reference sequence). With 0 bases clipped from V and 0 bases from J, the junction kept 39 bases outside the gene matches. This CDR3 is 26 amino acids long. CDR3 in amino acids: CAFSSVHTSYTRRVDIPRYDTDKLIF. In DNA form, the CDR3 reads TGTGCCTTTAGCTCCGTCCATACTTCCTACACACGGAGGGTGGACATACCCAGGTATGACACCGATAAACTCATCTTT.

To note about this clone: A far larger clone is one nucleotide away, so this likely arose from a read error. At the DNA level, this CDR3 is encoded by other sequences in the same sample as well. J is TRDJ1 and V is TRDV1, with TRDD3 matching over 9 bases. Here the J gene came from matching the DNA to germline, since TCRdb omits it. The germline V gene encodes CDR1 TSWWSYY and CDR2 QGS. The CDR3 has 21 residues. CDR3 in DNA: TGTGCCCTTGGGGTACGGAGGTTCCCTAGCCTACTAGCAGGGGGGATACCTAAACTCATCTTT. Protein sequence: CALGVRRFPSLLAGGIPKLIF.

This clone was observed a handful of times. A far larger clone is off by one base, so a read error is likely. This sample also contains other DNA sequences that code for the same CDR3. The genes are TRDV1 and TRDJ1; tentatively, D is TRDD2 or TRDD3 (5 bases each). Germline CDR1 and CDR2: TSWWSYY and QGS. The CDR3 consists of 21 residues. The CDR3 loop reads CALGELSTYAFNMPYTDKLIF. CDR3 bases: TGTGCTCTAGGGGAACTAAGTACCTACGCCTTCAACATGCCGTACACCGATAAACTCATCTTT.

Remarks on this clone: Translating this DNA gives a protein that differs at residue 3 from the TCRdb one, which belongs to a much larger clone; a read error is likely, and the protein shown is this translation. The chain uses TRDV1 and TRDJ1, with TRDD3 matching over 11 bases. The J gene, missing from TCRdb, was assigned here through DNA to germline matching. The CDR3 runs 22 residues. Germline CDR1 reads TSWWSYY; CDR2 reads QGS. Here the CDR3 reads CAPGALVSPPYWGIDGADKLIF. In nucleotides, the CDR3 is TGTGCTCCTGGGGCTCTAGTGTCCCCACCATACTGGGGGATAGATGGCGCCGATAAACTCATCTTT.

There are many counts of this clone. The chain uses TRDV2 and TRDJ1; 8 bases align to TRDD3. V gave up 6 bases and J gave up 0 bases; unmatched junction bases: 11. Germline V lookup: CDR1 GEAIGNYY, CDR2 EKD. The CDR3 spans 16 residues. This CDR3 reads CACNVLGGEYTDKLIF. The DNA for the CDR3 is TGTGCCTGTAACGTACTGGGGGGGGAATACACCGATAAACTCATCTTT.

The table lists this clone with a few counts. Since a far larger clone is one base different, this is likely a read error. Within the sample, other DNA sequences also encode this same CDR3. The chain has TRDV2 and TRDJ1, with D tentatively TRDD3 (5 bases). TCRdb supplies no J gene; here it was assigned by aligning the nucleotide sequence to germline. Germline V lookup: CDR1 GEAIGNYY, CDR2 EKD. V gave up 0 bases and J gave up 0 bases, with 10 bases separating them. The CDR3 loop spans 15 amino acids. CDR3 bases: TGTGCCTGTGACACCGGGGGCCTGTACACCGATAAACTCATCTTT. Amino acid sequence: CACDTGGLYTDKLIF.

This clone was detected a few times. TCRdb pairs this DNA with a much larger clone's protein that differs at residue 4, likely a read error; the protein shown was translated from the DNA. This chain connects TRDV1 to TRDJ1; D is uncertain. The germline CDR1 and CDR2 sequences are TSWWSYY and QGS. The CDR3 has 15 residues. The CDR3 sequence: CALEELWEVTDKLIF. In nucleotides, the CDR3 is TGTGCTCTTGAGGAATTATGGGAGGTCACCGATAAACTCATCTTT.

This clone was recorded many times. J is TRDJ1 and V is TRDV3; 11 positions agree with TRDD3. Germline V gene sequence: CDR1 TVYSNPD, CDR2 GDNSRS (reference sequence). This CDR3 comprises 18 residues. The junction had 15 bases not matched to a gene; V was cut back by 3 bases and J by 0 bases. The CDR3 nucleotides are TGTGCCTTCCCCCTCCTGCGCTGGGGGATACAAAACACCGATAAACTCATCTTT. Protein sequence: CAFPLLRWGIQNTDKLIF.